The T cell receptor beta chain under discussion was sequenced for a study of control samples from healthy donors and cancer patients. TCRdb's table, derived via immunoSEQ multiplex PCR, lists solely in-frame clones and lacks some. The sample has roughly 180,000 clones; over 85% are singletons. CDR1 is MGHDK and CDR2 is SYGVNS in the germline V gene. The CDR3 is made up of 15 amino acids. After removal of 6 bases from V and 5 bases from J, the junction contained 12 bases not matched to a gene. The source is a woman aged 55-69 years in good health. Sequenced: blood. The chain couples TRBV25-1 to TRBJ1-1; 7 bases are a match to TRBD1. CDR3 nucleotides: TGTGCCAGCAGGGAACTGACTAAACAGGGGACTGAAGCTTTCTTT. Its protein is CASRELTKQGTEAFF.